One sample yielded the 16 T cell receptor beta chains listed below, sequenced in a study of blood T cell repertoires in COVID-19. This table comes from immunoSEQ multiplex PCR, and its TCRdb copy is limited to in-frame clones, with some not included. This table has around 70,000 clones, about 90% appearing once. The sequencing input was peripheral blood. Receptor source: a human donor in a cohort sampled during active COVID-19.

The chain is built from TRBV18 and TRBJ1-2; 8 nucleotides line up with TRBD1. The germline V gene has CDR1 KGHSH and CDR2 LQKENI. The CDR3 is 17 residues long. The V and J ends lost 3 bases and 0 bases, in that order; junction bases with no gene match: 9. CDR3 sequence reads: CASSPSAGGRANYGYTF. In DNA form, the CDR3 reads TGTGCCAGCTCACCCTCGGCAGGGGGCAGAGCTAACTATGGCTACACCTTC.

The chain is built from TRBV24-1 and TRBJ1-4, with a weak D call TRBD1 (6 bases). This CDR3 has 17 residues. V lost 8 bases and J lost 8, with 26 bases in between. CDR1 is KGHDR, CDR2 SFDVKD, per germline. The CDR3 is CATNDDRNPRKEEKLFF. CDR3 coding DNA: TGTGCCACCAACGATGACAGGAATCCTCGGAAGGAAGAAAAACTGTTTTTT.

This chain connects TRBV12-5 to TRBJ1-1, with D possibly matching TRBD1 (5 bases). The CDR3 runs 15 residues. Germline values: CDR1 LGHNT, CDR2 FRNRAP. V was pared by 3 bases and J by 0 bases, with 11 bases between. This chain's CDR3 is CASGLPDSLNTEAFF. CDR3 DNA: TGTGCTAGTGGTTTACCTGACAGCTTGAACACTGAAGCTTTCTTT.

The J gene is TRBJ1-5, the V gene TRBV10-3, with D possibly being TRBD1 (5 bases). This CDR3 has 14 residues. With 10 bases removed from V and 3 bases from J, the gap between germline ends came to 16 bases. CDR1 ENHRY and CDR2 SYGVKD come from the germline V gene. CDR3 DNA: TGTGCCACCGGGGCCGCGGGGAACAATCAGCCCCAGCATTTT. Amino acids: CATGAAGNNQPQHF.

The genes are TRBV11-2 and TRBJ2-7; 11 bases align to TRBD1. CDR1 SGHAT and CDR2 FQNNGV come from the germline V gene. V trimming: 4 bases; J trimming: 4 bases; junction bases outside the gene matches: 0. This CDR3 comprises 13 residues. The CDR3 DNA follows: TGTGCCAGCAGCTGGGACAGGGGGTACGAGCAGTACTTC. Translating gives CASSWDRGYEQYF.

The rearrangement links TRBV6-2 or TRBV6-3 to TRBJ1-1; TRBD1 agrees at 8 bases. CDR1 is MNHEY, CDR2 SVGEGT, per germline. The CDR3 has 14 amino acids. The junction had 2 bases not matched to a gene; V was cut back by 2 bases and J by 3 bases. CDR3 sequence (DNA): TGTGCCAGCAGTTACCAGGGGGCGTACACTGAAGCTTTCTTT. This encodes CASSYQGAYTEAFF.

This clone has just one count. The rearrangement uses TRBV12-3 or TRBV12-4 and TRBJ2-3; D is uncertain. Trimming removed 7 bases from V and 3 bases from J, with 11 bases in between. This CDR3 region has 13 residues. The CDR3 here is CASTAVVTDTQYF. CDR3 bases: TGTGCCAGCACCGCAGTTGTTACAGATACGCAGTATTTT.

The chain has TRBV19 and TRBJ2-2; 7 bases are a match to TRBD2. CDR1 LNHDA and CDR2 SQIVND come from the germline V gene (reference sequence). The J segment lost 3 bases and the V segment lost 6 bases, leaving 4 bases of the junction unmatched. CDR3 size: 14 residues. The CDR3 sequence: CASSQAGDTGELFF. As DNA, the CDR3 is TGTGCCAGTAGCCAGGCGGGAGACACCGGGGAGCTGTTTTTT.

This clone was recorded a few times. The rearrangement joins TRBV11-2 to TRBJ1-2; D is perhaps TRBD1 (5 bases). V shed 6 bases and J shed 5 bases, with 31 bases lying between them. The CDR3 runs 19 residues. Germline V CDR1 and CDR2: SGHAT, FQNNGV. For the CDR3, the DNA is TGTGCCAGCAGTTCACTGAACAGCCGGGCCCTAGGGGCAGATTATGGCTACACCTTC. Protein sequence: CASSSLNSRALGADYGYTF.

The chain combines TRBV7-6 with TRBJ2-7; D is uncertain. Per germline, CDR1 SGHVS and CDR2 FNYEAQ. This CDR3 spans 13 amino acids. V shed 0 bases and J shed 3 bases, with 6 bases lying between them. Here the CDR3 reads CASSLARIYEQYF. The CDR3 nucleotides read TGTGCCAGCAGCTTAGCCAGGATCTACGAGCAGTACTTC.

This chain links TRBV5-5 with TRBJ1-5, with TRBD1 identical over 9 bases. Germline V gene lookup returns CDR1 SGHKS and CDR2 YYEKEE (reference sequence). V lost 4 bases, J lost 5 bases, and 10 bases stayed unmatched. The CDR3 loop spans 16 amino acids. The CDR3 DNA is TGTGCCAGCAGCCTCGGAGGACAGGGGACATATCAGCCCCAGCATTTT. It yields the protein CASSLGGQGTYQPQHF.

The rearrangement joins TRBV27 to TRBJ2-2; 7 nucleotides line up with TRBD1. The germline gives CDR1 MNHEY, CDR2 SMNVEV (reference sequence). This CDR3 spans 18 amino acids. Losses at the gene ends were 1 base for V and 1 base for J; bases not matched to a gene: 9. This CDR3 reads CASSLFGTDYLNTGELFF. CDR3 in DNA: TGTGCCAGCAGTTTATTCGGGACAGATTATTTGAACACCGGGGAGCTGTTTTTT.

The chain joins TRBV19 to TRBJ2-2, with 8 bases matching TRBD1. Germline trimming cut 4 bases from V and 7 bases from J; bases unmatched to any gene: 8. CDR1 and CDR2 from the germline V gene are LNHDA and SQIVND (reference sequence). The length of the CDR3 is 15 residues. DNA for the CDR3: TGTGCCAGTAGTAGACAGGGGACGGGGTTCGGGGAGCTGTTTTTT. Its translation: CASSRQGTGFGELFF.

This clone appeared a few times. The rearrangement links TRBV7-3 to TRBJ2-3, with D tentatively TRBD1 (6 bases). The CDR3 has 14 residues. V gave up 5 bases and J gave up 4 bases, with 13 bases separating them. Germline CDR1 reads SGHTA; CDR2 reads FQGTGA. The CDR3 region is CASSAYRDSDTQYF. As DNA, the CDR3 is TGTGCCAGCAGCGCCTACAGGGATTCAGATACGCAGTATTTT.

The CDR3 bases are TGTGCCAGCAGCCATGGACTAGCGGGGGAAGATACGCAGTATTTT. This translates into CASSHGLAGEDTQYF. The V gene is TRBV4-2, the J gene TRBJ2-3; 13 bases match TRBD2. Trimming took 3 bases from V and 5 from J; bases not matched to a gene: 2. The CDR3 runs 15 residues. CDR1 and CDR2 from the germline V gene are LGHNA and YNFKEQ.

This clone came up a few times. The rearrangement joins TRBV29-1 to TRBJ1-5; TRBD1 matches 7 bases. Germline V gene data show CDR1 as SQVTM and CDR2 as ANQGSEA. The CDR3 spans 11 residues. The CDR3 nucleotides are TGCAGGGAAGAGGACAGGCCCTTACCGCATTTT. Residues: CREEDRPLPHF.